One sample yielded the 26 T cell receptor beta chains listed below, sequenced in a study of blood T cell repertoires in COVID-19. Clones were read by immunoSEQ multiplex PCR, and TCRdb kept only the in-frame ones, dropping some. Of about 300,000 clones in the sample, about 89% were seen once. Material for sequencing was PBMCs or T cells enriched from blood (not recorded which). Receptors were obtained from a woman younger than 35 who had recovered from COVID-19.

The CDR3 nucleotides read TGTGCCAGCAGCTCCAGGGGGCCTCAAGAAAAACTGTTTTTT. Translating it yields CASSSRGPQEKLFF. The chain has TRBV5-4 and TRBJ1-4, with 8 bases aligning to TRBD1. This CDR3 region has 14 residues. J was trimmed by 8 bases and V by 3 bases; bases with no gene match: 6. The germline CDR1 and CDR2 sequences are SGHNT and YYREEE (reference sequence).

This clone has only a few counts. This chain joins TRBV5-4 and TRBJ1-2; TRBD1 is a possible D gene (6 bases). Germline loops: CDR1 SGHNT, CDR2 YYREEE (reference sequence). The CDR3 totals 13 residues. Trimming shortened V by 4 bases and J by 8 bases, and 15 bases separated the two germline ends. The CDR3 DNA reads TGTGCCAGCAGCCCGCGACAGGCGGCGGGCTACACCTTC. It is translated as CASSPRQAAGYTF.

The J gene is TRBJ2-2, the V gene TRBV7-2, with a tentative D call TRBD2 (5 bases). This CDR3 spans 16 amino acids. Germline V gives CDR1 SGHTA, CDR2 FQGNSA. Trimming took 5 bases from V and 2 from J, leaving 15 bases between them. The CDR3 DNA follows: TGTGCCAGCAGCCCCAGGCTTCTAGCTAACACCGGGGAGCTGTTTTTT. It yields the protein CASSPRLLANTGELFF. Complete variable domain (other parts from reference TRBV7-2 and TRBJ2-2): GAGVSQSPSNKVTEKGKDVELRCDPISGHTALYWYRQSLGQGLEFLIYFQGNSAPDKSGLPSDRFSAERTGGSVSTLTIQRTQQEDSAVYLCASSPRLLANTGELFFGEGSRLTVL.

The chain is built from TRBV5-8 and TRBJ1-2, with D unclear. The germline V and J ends were trimmed by 1 base and 5 bases, with 3 bases remaining between them. This CDR3 is 11 amino acids long. Looked up from germline, CDR1 is SGHTS and CDR2 is YDEGEE. The CDR3 sequence: CASSLYYGYTF. As DNA, the CDR3 is TGTGCCAGCAGCTTGTATTATGGCTACACCTTC. Supplemented by reference TRBV5-8 and TRBJ1-2, the full variable domain reads EAGVTQSPTHLIKTRGQQATLRCSPISGHTSVYWYQQALGLGLQFLLWYDEGEERNRGNFPPRFSGRQFPNYSSELNVNALELEDSALYLCASSLYYGYTFGSGTRLTVV.

Regarding this clone: The same CDR3 is also encoded by other DNA sequences in this sample. The V call is TRBV18, the J call TRBJ1-2; 7 nucleotides match TRBD1. The trim removed 6 bases at V and 2 bases at J, leaving 3 bases unmatched. CDR3 length: 13 residues. Germline CDR1 KGHSH, CDR2 LQKENI. As DNA, the CDR3 is TGTGCCAGCTCCCCGGACAGGAACTATGGCTACACCTTC. Protein sequence: CASSPDRNYGYTF.

This chain connects TRBV27 to TRBJ1-4, with D unclear. Between the trimmed V and J ends, which lost 6 bases and 7 bases, there was a span of 24 bases. Per the germline V gene, CDR1 is MNHEY and CDR2 is SMNVEV (reference sequence). The CDR3 runs 17 residues. The CDR3 spells CASRPQILRFGGEKLFF. The CDR3, as DNA: TGTGCCAGCAGACCTCAGATTTTGAGGTTCGGCGGTGAAAAACTGTTTTTT.

The chain joins TRBV7-2 to TRBJ2-7; 7 bases fit TRBD1. Germline lookup yields CDR1 SGHTA and CDR2 FQGNSA. The CDR3 covers 15 residues. V lost 4 bases, J lost 2 bases, and 8 bases stayed unmatched. The CDR3 loop is CASSSEGAGPYEQYF. CDR3 sequence (DNA): TGTGCCAGCAGCTCCGAGGGGGCAGGCCCCTACGAGCAGTACTTC. Looking up the rest from reference TRBV7-2 and TRBJ2-7 gives the full variable domain: GAGVSQSPSNKVTEKGKDVELRCDPISGHTALYWYRQSLGQGLEFLIYFQGNSAPDKSGLPSDRFSAERTGGSVSTLTIQRTQQEDSAVYLCASSSEGAGPYEQYFGPGTRLTVT.

This chain links TRBV9 with TRBJ2-3, with 7 bases fitting TRBD2. Per germline, CDR1 SGDLS and CDR2 YYNGEE. The V segment lost 4 bases and the J segment 2 bases; nucleotides outside the gene matches: 7. The CDR3 spans 15 residues. The CDR3 reads CASSRLAVITDTQYF. The CDR3 DNA is TGTGCCAGCAGCAGGCTAGCGGTGATCACAGATACGCAGTATTTT. The full variable domain, completed using reference TRBV9 and TRBJ2-3, is DSGVTQTPKHLITATGQRVTLRCSPRSGDLSVYWYQQSLDQGLQFLIQYYNGEERAKGNILERFSAQQFPDLHSELNLSSLELGDSALYFCASSRLAVITDTQYFGPGTRLTVL.

The chain combines TRBV2 with TRBJ1-5, with D unclear. V was clipped by 1 base and J by 6 bases, with 13 bases between them. The CDR3 consists of 15 residues. The V gene's germline CDR1 is SNHLY and CDR2 FYNNEI. As DNA, the CDR3 is TGTGCCAGCAGTGAAGGGCCCGGTGAGGGTCAGCCCCAGCATTTT. This sequence encodes CASSEGPGEGQPQHF.

The rearrangement joins TRBV7-9 to TRBJ2-1; 7 nucleotides match TRBD1. V lost 1 base to trimming and J lost 8 bases; unmatched junction nucleotides: 11. The CDR3 is 16 amino acids. Germline V gives CDR1 SEHNR, CDR2 FQNEAQ (reference sequence). This CDR3 is CASSLEGRGSLYEQFF. The CDR3 DNA reads TGTGCCAGCAGCTTAGAAGGCAGGGGGTCTTTGTATGAGCAGTTCTTC.

V usage is TRBV9 and J usage is TRBJ2-5; the D gene is possibly TRBD1 (7 bases). Per germline, CDR1 SGDLS and CDR2 YYNGEE. V was pared by 0 bases and J by 5 bases, with 20 bases between. CDR3 length: 17 residues. The DNA of the CDR3 is TGTGCCAGCAGCGTAGCGCGGGGAGGCAGGGGGGACGAGACCCAGTACTTC. Translating it yields CASSVARGGRGDETQYF.

The V call is TRBV19, the J call TRBJ2-2; 9 bases map to TRBD2. V gave up 1 base and J gave up 5 bases; unmatched junction bases: 5. The CDR3 has 16 residues. The V gene's germline CDR1 is LNHDA and CDR2 SQIVND (reference sequence). The CDR3 sequence: CASSIAASGTTGELFF. CDR3 sequence (DNA): TGTGCCAGTAGTATAGCGGCTAGCGGGACTACCGGGGAGCTGTTTTTT.

The J gene is TRBJ2-5, the V gene TRBV20-1, with TRBD2 as a possible D gene (5 bases). Germline lookup yields CDR1 DFQATT and CDR2 SNEGSKA (reference sequence). Trimming pared 3 bases from V and 3 bases from J, leaving 5 bases between. This CDR3 spans 11 amino acids. The DNA of the CDR3 is TGCAGTGCTAGTAGCGAAGAGACCCAGTACTTC. Protein: CSASSEETQYF.

The chain has TRBV28 and TRBJ2-2, with D possibly being TRBD1 (7 bases). Per the germline V gene, CDR1 is MDHEN and CDR2 is SYDVKM. Trimming left V 1 base short and J 8 bases short, with 14 bases between. The CDR3 has 15 residues. The CDR3, as DNA: TGTGCCAGCAGTTTATTGGAGGGGGCCGCGGGGGAGCTGTTTTTT. Amino acid sequence: CASSLLEGAAGELFF.

The gene calls are TRBV29-1 and TRBJ2-2, with a tentative D call TRBD1 (5 bases). Germline-derived CDR1 and CDR2 are SQVTM and ANQGSEA. CDR3 size: 14 residues. With 4 bases removed from V and 4 bases from J, the gap between germline ends came to 13 bases. This CDR3 is CSVARQGGTGELFF. The CDR3 coding sequence is TGCAGCGTTGCTAGGCAGGGTGGCACCGGGGAGCTGTTTTTT.

The rearrangement uses TRBV5-1 and TRBJ1-1, with 7 positions matching TRBD1. J gave up 1 base and V 6 bases, and 3 bases lay outside the gene matches. Germline V CDR1 and CDR2: SGHRS, YFSETQ. The CDR3 contains 13 residues. The chain's CDR3 is CASKDRRNTEAFF. For the CDR3, the DNA is TGCGCCAGCAAGGACAGGAGGAACACTGAAGCTTTCTTT.

The gene calls are TRBV5-1 and TRBJ2-7, with 12 bases identical to TRBD2. Germline V gives CDR1 SGHRS, CDR2 YFSETQ. V was clipped by 1 base and J by 5 bases; unmatched bases: 10. The length of the CDR3 is 17 residues. The CDR3 region is CASSLLATSGRTHEQYF. CDR3 DNA sequence: TGCGCCAGCAGCTTGTTGGCGACTAGCGGGAGAACCCACGAGCAGTACTTC. Drawing the rest from reference TRBV5-1 and TRBJ2-7, the complete variable domain is KAGVTQTPRYLIKTRGQQVTLSCSPISGHRSVSWYQQTPGQGLQFLFEYFSETQRNKGNFPGRFSGRQFSNSRSEMNVSTLELGDSALYLCASSLLATSGRTHEQYFGPGTRLTVT.

In its sample, this clone was seen once. This sequence joins TRBV19 and TRBJ1-5; 10 bases agree with TRBD1. The junction had 9 bases not matched to a gene; V was cut back by 4 bases and J by 3 bases. The germline gives CDR1 LNHDA, CDR2 SQIVND (reference sequence). This CDR3 spans 17 amino acids. The CDR3 spells CASSNMGTGAFNQPQHF. The CDR3 DNA reads as TGTGCCAGTAGTAACATGGGGACAGGGGCGTTCAATCAGCCCCAGCATTTT.

The chain joins TRBV4-1 to TRBJ2-3, with 7 bases that match TRBD2. Germline trimming cut 4 bases from V and 1 base from J; bases unmatched to any gene: 8. Germline V lookup: CDR1 MGHRA, CDR2 YSYEKL. The CDR3 covers 16 residues. In DNA form, the CDR3 reads TGCGCCAGCAGCCGTACGGCGGGAGCGGGCACAGATACGCAGTATTTT. It encodes CASSRTAGAGTDTQYF.

The CDR3 is CASRRDRDYGYTF. Here the CDR3 DNA reads TGTGCCAGCAGACGAGACAGAGACTATGGCTACACCTTC. This chain uses TRBV5-8 with TRBJ1-2, with D perhaps matching TRBD1 (5 bases). Trimming cost V 5 bases and J 3 bases, with 11 bases left between them. The CDR3 consists of 13 residues. Germline CDR1 is SGHTS and CDR2 is YDEGEE.

J is TRBJ1-5 and V is TRBV3-1 (or the pseudogene TRBV3-2); the D is unclear. This CDR3 has 14 residues. CDR1 and CDR2 (germline): LGHDT, YNNKEL (reference sequence). Trimming left V 1 base short and J 6 bases short, with 10 bases between. CDR3 DNA: TGTGCCAGCAGCCAAGGTCACCCAGTTCAGCCCCAGCATTTT. Residues: CASSQGHPVQPQHF.

V gene TRBV18 combines with J gene TRBJ2-1, with 7 nucleotides matching TRBD2. V lost 3 bases, J lost 9 bases, and 8 bases stayed unmatched. CDR3 size: 14 residues. Germline V CDR1 and CDR2: KGHSH, LQKENI. CDR3 nucleotide sequence: TGTGCCAGCTCACCGACGACTAGCATTGTTGAGCAGTTCTTC. Its translation is CASSPTTSIVEQFF.

This chain links TRBV7-8 with TRBJ1-5; 8 positions agree with TRBD1. The CDR3 sequence is 13 residues long. With V trimmed by 5 bases and J by 8 bases, 5 bases remained unmatched. CDR1 is SGHVS and CDR2 is FQNEAQ in the germline V gene. CDR3 nucleotides: TGTGCCAGCAGCAGACAGGGGATGGAGCCCCAGCATTTT. Amino acid sequence: CASSRQGMEPQHF.

The chain recombines TRBV28 with TRBJ2-3; the match to TRBD2 covers 11 bases. The V and J ends lost 5 bases and 4 bases, in that order; junction bases with no gene match: 5. CDR1 is MDHEN, CDR2 SYDVKM, per germline. The CDR3 is made up of 15 amino acids. For the CDR3, the DNA is TGTGCCAGCAGTCGTAGCGGGAGGGACTCAGATACGCAGTATTTT. It yields the protein CASSRSGRDSDTQYF.

The chain couples TRBV28 to TRBJ2-7; 7 bases are a match to TRBD1. CDR3 length equals 13 residues. Unmatched junction bases numbered 7, after V lost 7 bases and J lost 4 bases. Per the germline V gene, CDR1 is MDHEN and CDR2 is SYDVKM. This CDR3 reads CASKPGQSYEQYF. The CDR3 DNA reads as TGTGCCAGCAAGCCGGGACAGAGTTACGAGCAGTACTTC.

V is TRBV5-1 and J is TRBJ2-3; possibly TRBD1 for D (6 bases). V was clipped by 4 bases and J by 4 bases, with 13 bases between them. From germline, CDR1 is SGHRS and CDR2 YFSETQ. CDR3 length: 14 residues. CDR3 loop: CASSELQGSDTQYF. CDR3 DNA: TGCGCCAGCAGCGAGCTACAGGGTTCAGATACGCAGTATTTT. Using reference TRBV5-1 and TRBJ2-3 for the parts outside the CDR3, the full variable domain is KAGVTQTPRYLIKTRGQQVTLSCSPISGHRSVSWYQQTPGQGLQFLFEYFSETQRNKGNFPGRFSGRQFSNSRSEMNVSTLELGDSALYLCASSELQGSDTQYFGPGTRLTVL.